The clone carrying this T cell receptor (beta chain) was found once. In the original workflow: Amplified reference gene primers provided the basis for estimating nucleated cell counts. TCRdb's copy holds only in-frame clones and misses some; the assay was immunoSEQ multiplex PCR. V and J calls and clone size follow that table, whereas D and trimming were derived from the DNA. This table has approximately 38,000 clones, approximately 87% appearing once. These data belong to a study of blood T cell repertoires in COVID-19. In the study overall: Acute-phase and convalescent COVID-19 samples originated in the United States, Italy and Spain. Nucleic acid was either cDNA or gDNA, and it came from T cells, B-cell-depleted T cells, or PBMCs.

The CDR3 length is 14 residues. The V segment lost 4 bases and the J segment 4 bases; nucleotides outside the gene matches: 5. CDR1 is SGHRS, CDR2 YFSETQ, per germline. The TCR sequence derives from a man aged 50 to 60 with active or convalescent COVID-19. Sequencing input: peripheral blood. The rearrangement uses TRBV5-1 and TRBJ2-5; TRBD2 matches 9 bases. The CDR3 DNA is TGCGCCAGCAGCCATAGCGGGAGTGTAGAGACCCAGTACTTC. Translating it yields CASSHSGSVETQYF.